The clone carrying this T cell receptor beta chain was found many times. Its target is unknown. This specimen comes from a study of T cells after yellow fever vaccination. General study findings and limits: Secondary responses were weaker yet peaked faster, day 5 versus 15.

Researchers made TCR cDNA using 5'RACE template switching, and this step added a universal primer site and UMIs. TCRdb used MiXCR to reprocess the 5' RACE reads, holding one entry per CDR3 protein. The sample includes about 330,000 distinct CDR3 sequences, around 8.1% of them seen just once. V lost 6 bases, J lost 4 bases, and 15 bases lay in between. Germline lookup yields CDR1 KGHSH and CDR2 LQKENI. This CDR3 comprises 14 residues. The chain has TRBV18 and TRBJ2-5, with a weak D call TRBD1 (6 bases). Sequences were derived from PBMCs, sampled more than 40 days after the first yellow fever vaccination. The receptor was derived from a man between 18 and 35 years old who received the YFV17D yellow fever vaccine. The CDR3 DNA follows: TGTGCCAGCTCCGGAGCACAGGGACGAGAGACCCAGTACTTC. Translation gives CASSGAQGRETQYF.